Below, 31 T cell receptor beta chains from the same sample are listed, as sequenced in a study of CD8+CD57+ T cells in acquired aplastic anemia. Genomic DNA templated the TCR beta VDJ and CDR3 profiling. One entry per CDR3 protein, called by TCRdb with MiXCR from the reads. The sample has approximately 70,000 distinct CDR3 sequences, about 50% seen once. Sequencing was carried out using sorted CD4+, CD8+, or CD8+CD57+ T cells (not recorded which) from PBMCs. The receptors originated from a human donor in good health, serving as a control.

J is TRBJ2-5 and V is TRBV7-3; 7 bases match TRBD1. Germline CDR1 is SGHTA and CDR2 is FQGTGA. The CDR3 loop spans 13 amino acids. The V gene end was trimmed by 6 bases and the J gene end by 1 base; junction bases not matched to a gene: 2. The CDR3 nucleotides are TGTGCCAGCAGAGGACAGGTCCAAGAGACCCAGTACTTC. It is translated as CASRGQVQETQYF.

CDR3 sequence: CASSERGSTEAFF. The CDR3 bases are TGTGCCAGCAGCGAAAGGGGGAGCACTGAAGCTTTCTTT. J is TRBJ1-1 and V is TRBV7-2, with a weak D call TRBD1 (6 bases). The CDR3 runs 13 residues. Germline V gives CDR1 SGHTA, CDR2 FQGNSA. Trimming left V 5 bases short and J 4 bases short, with 11 bases between.

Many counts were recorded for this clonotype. Here the CDR3 DNA reads TGTGCCAGCAGTGGGGGTAGGGGACTAGCCACAAGGGAGCAAGAGACCCAGTACTTC. Its translation: CASSGGRGLATREQETQYF. The V call is TRBV2, the J call TRBJ2-5; 9 nucleotides line up with TRBD2. The trim removed 4 bases at V and 2 bases at J, leaving 17 bases unmatched. The CDR3 spans 19 residues. Germline V gene lookup returns CDR1 SNHLY and CDR2 FYNNEI.

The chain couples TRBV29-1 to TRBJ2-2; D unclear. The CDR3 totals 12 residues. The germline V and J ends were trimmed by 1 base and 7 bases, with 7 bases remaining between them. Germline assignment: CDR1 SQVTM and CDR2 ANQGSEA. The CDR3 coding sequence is TGCAGCGTTGAAGCGGTGTTCGGGGAGCTGTTTTTT. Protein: CSVEAVFGELFF.

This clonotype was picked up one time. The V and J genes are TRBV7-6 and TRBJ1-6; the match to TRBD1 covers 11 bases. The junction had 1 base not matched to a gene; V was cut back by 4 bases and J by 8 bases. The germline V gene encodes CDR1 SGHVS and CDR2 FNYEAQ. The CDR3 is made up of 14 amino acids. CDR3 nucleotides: TGTGCCAGCAGCTCGGACAGGGGGCATTCACCCCTCCACTTT. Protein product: CASSSDRGHSPLHF. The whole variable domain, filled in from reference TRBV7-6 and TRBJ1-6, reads GAGVSQSPRYKVTKRGQDVALRCDPISGHVSLYWYRQALGQGPEFLTYFNYEAQQDKSGLPNDRFSAERPEGSISTLTIQRTEQRDSAMYRCASSSDRGHSPLHFGNGTRLTVT.

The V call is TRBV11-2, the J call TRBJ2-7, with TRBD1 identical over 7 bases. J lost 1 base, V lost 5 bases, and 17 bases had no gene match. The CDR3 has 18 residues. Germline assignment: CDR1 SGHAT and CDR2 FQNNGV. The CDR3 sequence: CASSPARLAGGRSYEQYF. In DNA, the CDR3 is TGTGCCAGCAGCCCGGCGCGGCTAGCAGGGGGAAGGTCCTACGAGCAGTACTTC.

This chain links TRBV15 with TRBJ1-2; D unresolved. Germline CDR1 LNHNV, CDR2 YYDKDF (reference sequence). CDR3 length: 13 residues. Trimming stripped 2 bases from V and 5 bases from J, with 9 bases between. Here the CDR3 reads CATSRRGRYGYTF. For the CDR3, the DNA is TGTGCCACCAGCAGAAGAGGTCGGTATGGCTACACCTTC.

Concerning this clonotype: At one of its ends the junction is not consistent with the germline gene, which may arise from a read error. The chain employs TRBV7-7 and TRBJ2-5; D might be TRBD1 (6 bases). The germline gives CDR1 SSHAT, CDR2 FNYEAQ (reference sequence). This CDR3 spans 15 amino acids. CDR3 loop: CASSATGSGAGTQYF. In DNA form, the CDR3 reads TGTGCTAGCAGCGCTACAGGGTCCGGGGCAGGGACCCAGTACTTC.

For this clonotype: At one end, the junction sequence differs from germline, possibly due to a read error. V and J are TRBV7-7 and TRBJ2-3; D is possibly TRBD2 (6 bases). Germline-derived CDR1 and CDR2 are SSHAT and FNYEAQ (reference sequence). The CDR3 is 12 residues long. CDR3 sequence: CASSLAADTQYF. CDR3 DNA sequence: TGTGCTAGCAGCTTAGCGGCAGATACGCAGTATTTT.

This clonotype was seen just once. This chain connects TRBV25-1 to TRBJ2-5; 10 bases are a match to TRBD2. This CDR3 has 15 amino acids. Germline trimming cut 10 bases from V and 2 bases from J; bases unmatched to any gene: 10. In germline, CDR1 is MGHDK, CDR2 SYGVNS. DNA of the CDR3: TGTGCCACCAGGGGGACTAGCGCGAATCAAGAGACCCAGTACTTC. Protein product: CATRGTSANQETQYF.

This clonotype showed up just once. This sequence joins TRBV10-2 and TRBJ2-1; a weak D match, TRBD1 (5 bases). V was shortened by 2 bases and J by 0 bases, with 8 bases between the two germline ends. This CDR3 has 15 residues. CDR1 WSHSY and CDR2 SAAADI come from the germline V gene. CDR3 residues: CASSEDSYSYNEQFF. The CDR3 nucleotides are TGCGCCAGCAGTGAGGACAGCTACTCCTACAATGAGCAGTTCTTC.

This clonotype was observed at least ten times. CDR3 region: CASSGGHYEQYF. CDR3 DNA: TGTGCCAGCAGCGGGGGACACTACGAGCAGTACTTC. The V and J genes are TRBV3-1 and TRBJ2-7; D is perhaps TRBD1 (6 bases). The CDR3 extends over 12 amino acids. Between the trimmed V and J ends, which lost 5 bases and 3 bases, there was a span of 8 bases. CDR1 is LGHDT, CDR2 YNNKEL, per germline (reference sequence).

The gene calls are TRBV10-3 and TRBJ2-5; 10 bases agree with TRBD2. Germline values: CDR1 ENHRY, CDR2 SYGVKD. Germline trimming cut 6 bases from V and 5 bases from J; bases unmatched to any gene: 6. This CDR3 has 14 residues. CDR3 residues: CAIRRAGGLETQYF. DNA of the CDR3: TGTGCCATCAGGAGAGCGGGGGGGCTGGAGACCCAGTACTTC.

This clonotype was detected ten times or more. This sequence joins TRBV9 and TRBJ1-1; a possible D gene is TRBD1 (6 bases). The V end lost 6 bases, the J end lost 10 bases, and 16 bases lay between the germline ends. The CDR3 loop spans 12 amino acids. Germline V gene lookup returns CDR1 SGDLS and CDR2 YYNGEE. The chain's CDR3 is CASNQTGSSAFF. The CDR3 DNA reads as TGTGCCAGCAACCAGACAGGATCTTCAGCTTTCTTT.

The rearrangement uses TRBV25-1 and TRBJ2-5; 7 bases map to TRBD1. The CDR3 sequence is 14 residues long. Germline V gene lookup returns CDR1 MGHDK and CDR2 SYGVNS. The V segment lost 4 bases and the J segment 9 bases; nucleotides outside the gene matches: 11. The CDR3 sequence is CASSADRVNQPQYF. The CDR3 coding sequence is TGTGCCAGCAGTGCCGACAGGGTCAATCAGCCCCAGTACTTC.

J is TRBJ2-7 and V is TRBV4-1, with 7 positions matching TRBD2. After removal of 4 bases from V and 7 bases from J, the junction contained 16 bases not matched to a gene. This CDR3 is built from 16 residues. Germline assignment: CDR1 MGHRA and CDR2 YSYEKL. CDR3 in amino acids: CASSRDTSGNYNEQYF. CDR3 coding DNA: TGCGCCAGCAGCCGAGATACAAGCGGGAATTACAATGAGCAGTACTTC.

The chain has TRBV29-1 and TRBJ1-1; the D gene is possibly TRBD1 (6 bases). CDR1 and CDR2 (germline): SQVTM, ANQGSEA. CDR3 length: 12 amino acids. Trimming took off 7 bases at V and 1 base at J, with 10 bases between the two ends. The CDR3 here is CSGRRGNTEAFF. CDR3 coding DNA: TGCAGCGGCCGCAGGGGGAACACTGAAGCTTTCTTT.

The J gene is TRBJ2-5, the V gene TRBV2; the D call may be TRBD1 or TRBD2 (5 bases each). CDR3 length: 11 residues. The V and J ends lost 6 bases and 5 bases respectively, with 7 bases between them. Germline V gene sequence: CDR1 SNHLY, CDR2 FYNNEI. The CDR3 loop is CASRGEETQYF. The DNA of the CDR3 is TGTGCCAGCAGGGGGGAGGAGACCCAGTACTTC.

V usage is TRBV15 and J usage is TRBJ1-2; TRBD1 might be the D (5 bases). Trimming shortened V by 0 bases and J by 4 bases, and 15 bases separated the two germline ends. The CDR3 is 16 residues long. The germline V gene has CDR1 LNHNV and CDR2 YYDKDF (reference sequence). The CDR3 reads CATSRDDGQGGYGYTF. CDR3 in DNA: TGTGCCACCAGCAGAGATGACGGTCAGGGAGGCTATGGCTACACCTTC.

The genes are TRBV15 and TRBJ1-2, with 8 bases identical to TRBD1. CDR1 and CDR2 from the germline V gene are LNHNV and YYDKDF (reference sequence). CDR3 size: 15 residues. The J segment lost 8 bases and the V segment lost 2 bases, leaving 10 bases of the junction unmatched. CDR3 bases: TGTGCCACCAGCAGACCTGGACAGGGTTGGGGAGGCTACACCTTC. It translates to CATSRPGQGWGGYTF. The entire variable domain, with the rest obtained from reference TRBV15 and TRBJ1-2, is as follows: DAMVIQNPRYQVTQFGKPVTLSCSQTLNHNVMYWYQQKSSQAPKLLFHYYDKDFNNEADTPDNFQSRRPNTSFCFLDIRSPGLGDTAMYLCATSRPGQGWGGYTFGSGTRLTVV.

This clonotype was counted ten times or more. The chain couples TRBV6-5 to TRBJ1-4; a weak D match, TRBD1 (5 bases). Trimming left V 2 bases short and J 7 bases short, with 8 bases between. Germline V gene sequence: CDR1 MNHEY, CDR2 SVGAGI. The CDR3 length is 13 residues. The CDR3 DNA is TGTGCCAGCAGTTACCGGGGGGGTGAAAAACTGTTTTTT. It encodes CASSYRGGEKLFF.

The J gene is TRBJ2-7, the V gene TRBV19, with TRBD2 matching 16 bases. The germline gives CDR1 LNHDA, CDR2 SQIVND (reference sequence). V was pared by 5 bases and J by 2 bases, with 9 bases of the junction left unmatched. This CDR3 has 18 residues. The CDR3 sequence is CASSLGTSGRGSTYEQYF. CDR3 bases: TGTGCCAGTAGTCTAGGGACTAGCGGGAGGGGCAGTACCTACGAGCAGTACTTC.

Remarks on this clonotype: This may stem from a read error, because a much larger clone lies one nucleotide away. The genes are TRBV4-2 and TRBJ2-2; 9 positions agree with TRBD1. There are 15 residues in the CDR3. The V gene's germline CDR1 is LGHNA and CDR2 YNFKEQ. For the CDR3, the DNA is TGTGCCAGCAGCGACGGGACAGGGTACTCCGGGAAGCTGTTTTTT. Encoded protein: CASSDGTGYSGKLFF.

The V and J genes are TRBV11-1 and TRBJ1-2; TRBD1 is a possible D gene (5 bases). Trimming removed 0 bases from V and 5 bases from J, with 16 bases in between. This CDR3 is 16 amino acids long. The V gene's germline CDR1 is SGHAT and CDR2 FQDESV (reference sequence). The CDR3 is CASSLAPGRDGYGYTF. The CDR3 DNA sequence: TGTGCCAGCAGCTTAGCGCCAGGGCGGGACGGTTATGGCTACACCTTC. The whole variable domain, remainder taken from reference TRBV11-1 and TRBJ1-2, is EAEVAQSPRYKITEKSQAVAFWCDPISGHATLYWYRQILGQGPELLVQFQDESVVDDSQLPKDRFSAERLKGVDSTLKIQPAELGDSAMYLCASSLAPGRDGYGYTFGSGTRLTVV.

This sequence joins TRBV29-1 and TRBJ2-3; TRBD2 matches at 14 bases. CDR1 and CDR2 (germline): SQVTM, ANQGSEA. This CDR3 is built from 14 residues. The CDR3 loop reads CGSPGLAGADTQYF. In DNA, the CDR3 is TGCGGCTCGCCGGGACTAGCGGGAGCAGATACGCAGTATTTT.

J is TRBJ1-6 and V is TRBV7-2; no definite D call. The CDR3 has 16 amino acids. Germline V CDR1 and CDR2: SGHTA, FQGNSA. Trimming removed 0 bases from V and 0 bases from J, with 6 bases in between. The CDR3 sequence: CASSLALSSYNSPLHF. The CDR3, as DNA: TGTGCCAGCAGCTTAGCGCTGAGCTCCTATAATTCACCCCTCCACTTT.

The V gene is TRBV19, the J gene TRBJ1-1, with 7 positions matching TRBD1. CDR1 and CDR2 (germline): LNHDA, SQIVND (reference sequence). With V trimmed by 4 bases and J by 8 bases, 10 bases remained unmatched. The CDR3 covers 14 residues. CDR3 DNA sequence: TGTGCCAGTAGTACACCTCAGGGGGTGTTGGAAGCTTTCTTT. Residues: CASSTPQGVLEAFF.

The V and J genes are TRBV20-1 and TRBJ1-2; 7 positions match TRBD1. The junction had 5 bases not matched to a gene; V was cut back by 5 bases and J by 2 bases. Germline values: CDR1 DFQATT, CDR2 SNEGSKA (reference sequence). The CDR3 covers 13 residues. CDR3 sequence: CSARDSINYGYTF. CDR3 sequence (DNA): TGCAGTGCTCGGGACAGCATAAACTATGGCTACACCTTC.

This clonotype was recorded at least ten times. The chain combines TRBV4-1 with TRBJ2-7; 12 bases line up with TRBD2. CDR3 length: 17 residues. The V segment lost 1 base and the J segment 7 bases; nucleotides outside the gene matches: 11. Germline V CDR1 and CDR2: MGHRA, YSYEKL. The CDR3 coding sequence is TGCGCCAGCAGCCAAGGTCGAGCTAGCGGGAGGGTCGGGGAGCAGTACTTC. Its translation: CASSQGRASGRVGEQYF.

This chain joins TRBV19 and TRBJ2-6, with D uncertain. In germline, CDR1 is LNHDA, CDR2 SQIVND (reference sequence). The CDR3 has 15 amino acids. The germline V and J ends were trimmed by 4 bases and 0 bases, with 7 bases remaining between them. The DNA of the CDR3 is TGTGCCAGTAGTACGACGTCCTCTGGGGCCAACGTCCTGACTTTC. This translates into CASSTTSSGANVLTF.

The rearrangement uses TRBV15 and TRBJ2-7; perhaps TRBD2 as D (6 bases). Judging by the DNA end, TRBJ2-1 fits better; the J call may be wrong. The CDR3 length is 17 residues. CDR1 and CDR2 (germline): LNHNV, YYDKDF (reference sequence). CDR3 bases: TGTGCCACCAGCAGAGTCGGGCCCGGGGGTGTTTACAATGAGCAGTTCTTC. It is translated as CATSRVGPGGVYNEQFF.